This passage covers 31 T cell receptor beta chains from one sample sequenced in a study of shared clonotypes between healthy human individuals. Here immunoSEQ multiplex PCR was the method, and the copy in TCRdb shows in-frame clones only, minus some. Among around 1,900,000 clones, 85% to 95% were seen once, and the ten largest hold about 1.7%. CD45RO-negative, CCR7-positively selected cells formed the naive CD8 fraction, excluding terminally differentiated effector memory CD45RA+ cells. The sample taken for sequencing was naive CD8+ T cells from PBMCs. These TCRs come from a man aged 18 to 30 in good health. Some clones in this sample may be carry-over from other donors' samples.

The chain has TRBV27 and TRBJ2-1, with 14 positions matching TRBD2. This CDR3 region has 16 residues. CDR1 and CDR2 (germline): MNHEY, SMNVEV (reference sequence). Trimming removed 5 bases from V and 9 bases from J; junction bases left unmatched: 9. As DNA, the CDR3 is TGTGCCAGCAGTCCGCCGGGACTAGCGGGGGACGGTGAGCAGTTCTTC. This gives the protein CASSPPGLAGDGEQFF.

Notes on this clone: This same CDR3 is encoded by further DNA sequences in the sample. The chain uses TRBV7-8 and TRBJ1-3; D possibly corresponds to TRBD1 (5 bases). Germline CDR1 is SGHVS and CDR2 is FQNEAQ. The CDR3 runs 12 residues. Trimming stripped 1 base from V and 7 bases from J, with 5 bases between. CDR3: CASSLEGNTIYF. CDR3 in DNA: TGTGCCAGCAGCTTAGAGGGGAACACCATATATTTT.

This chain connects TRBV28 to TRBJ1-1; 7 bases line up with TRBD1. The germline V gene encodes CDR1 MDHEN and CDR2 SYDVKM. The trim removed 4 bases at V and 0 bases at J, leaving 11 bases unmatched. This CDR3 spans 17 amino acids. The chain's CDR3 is CASSSDSEGALNTEAFF. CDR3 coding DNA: TGTGCCAGCAGTTCCGACTCCGAGGGGGCCCTGAACACTGAAGCTTTCTTT.

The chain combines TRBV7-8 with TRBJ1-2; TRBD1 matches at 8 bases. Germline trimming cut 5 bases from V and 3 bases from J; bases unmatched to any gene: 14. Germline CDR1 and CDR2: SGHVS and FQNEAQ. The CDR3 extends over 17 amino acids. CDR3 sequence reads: CASSRVKKTGADYGYTF. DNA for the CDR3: TGTGCCAGCAGCCGAGTGAAGAAGACAGGGGCAGACTATGGCTACACCTTC.

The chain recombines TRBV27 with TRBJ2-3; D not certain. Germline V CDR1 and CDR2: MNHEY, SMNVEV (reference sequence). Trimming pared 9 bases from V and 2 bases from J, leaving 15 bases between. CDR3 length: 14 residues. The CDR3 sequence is CASGVRIFTDTQYF. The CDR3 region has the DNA TGTGCCAGTGGGGTGAGGATTTTCACAGATACGCAGTATTTT.

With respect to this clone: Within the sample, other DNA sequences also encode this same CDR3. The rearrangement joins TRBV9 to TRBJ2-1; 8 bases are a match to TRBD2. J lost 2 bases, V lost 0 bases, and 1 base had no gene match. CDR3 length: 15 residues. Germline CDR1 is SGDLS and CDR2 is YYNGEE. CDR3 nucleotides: TGTGCCAGCAGCGTAGGGCGGGGGGCCTACAATGAGCAGTTCTTC. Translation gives CASSVGRGAYNEQFF.

The CDR3 sequence is CASSIDPTSGEHNEQFF. CDR3 nucleotide sequence: TGTGCCAGTAGTATAGATCCCACTAGCGGGGAACACAATGAGCAGTTCTTC. The chain carries TRBV19 and TRBJ2-1; 10 nucleotides align to TRBD2. CDR3 length: 17 amino acids. V was clipped by 0 bases and J by 5 bases; unmatched bases: 7. Germline V CDR1 and CDR2: LNHDA, SQIVND (reference sequence).

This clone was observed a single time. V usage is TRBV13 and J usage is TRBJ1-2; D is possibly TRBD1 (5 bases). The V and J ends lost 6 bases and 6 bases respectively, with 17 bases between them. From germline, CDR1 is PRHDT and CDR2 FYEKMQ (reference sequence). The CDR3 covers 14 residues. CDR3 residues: CASSLRLMGDGYTF. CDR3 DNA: TGTGCCAGCAGTCTACGGTTGATGGGGGATGGCTACACCTTC. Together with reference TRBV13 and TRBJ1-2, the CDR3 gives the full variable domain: AAGVIQSPRHLIKEKRETATLKCYPIPRHDTVYWYQQGPGQDPQFLISFYEKMQSDKGSIPDRFSAQQFSDYHSELNMSSLELGDSALYFCASSLRLMGDGYTFGSGTRLTVV.

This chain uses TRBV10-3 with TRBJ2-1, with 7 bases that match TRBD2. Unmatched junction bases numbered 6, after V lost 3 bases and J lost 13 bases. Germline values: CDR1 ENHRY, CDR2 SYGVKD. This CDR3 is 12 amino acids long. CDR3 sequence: CAISELGLHQFF. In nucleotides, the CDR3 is TGTGCCATCAGTGAACTGGGACTACATCAGTTCTTC.

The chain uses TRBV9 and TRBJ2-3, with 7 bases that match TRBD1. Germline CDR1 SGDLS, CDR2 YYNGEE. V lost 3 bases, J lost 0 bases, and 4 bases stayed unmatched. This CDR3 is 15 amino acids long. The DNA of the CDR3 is TGTGCCAGCAGCGACGACAGGGCGAGCACAGATACGCAGTATTTT. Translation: CASSDDRASTDTQYF.

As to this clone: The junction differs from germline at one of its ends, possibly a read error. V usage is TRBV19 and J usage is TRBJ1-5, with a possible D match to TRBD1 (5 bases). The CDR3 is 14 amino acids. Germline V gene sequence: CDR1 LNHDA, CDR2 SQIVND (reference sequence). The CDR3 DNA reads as TGTGCCAGTAGTATATACGGAGGGGATGTGGGCAAGAATTTT. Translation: CASSIYGGDVGKNF.

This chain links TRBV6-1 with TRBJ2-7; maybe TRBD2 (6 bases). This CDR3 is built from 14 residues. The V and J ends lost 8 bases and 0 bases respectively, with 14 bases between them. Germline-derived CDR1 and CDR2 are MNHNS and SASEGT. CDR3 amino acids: CASPRARDSYEQYF. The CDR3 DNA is TGTGCCAGCCCCAGGGCGCGGGACTCCTACGAGCAGTACTTC.

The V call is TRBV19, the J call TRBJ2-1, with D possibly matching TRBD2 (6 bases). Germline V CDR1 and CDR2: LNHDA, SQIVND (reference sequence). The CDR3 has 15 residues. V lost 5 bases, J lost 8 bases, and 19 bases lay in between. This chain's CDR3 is CASSSRDSRLDEQFF. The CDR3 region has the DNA TGTGCCAGTAGTTCACGGGACTCCCGTCTTGATGAGCAGTTCTTC.

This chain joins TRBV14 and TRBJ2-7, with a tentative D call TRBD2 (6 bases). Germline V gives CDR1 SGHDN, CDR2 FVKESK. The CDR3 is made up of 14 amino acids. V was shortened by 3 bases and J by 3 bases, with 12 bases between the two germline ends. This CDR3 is CASSQGLRGYEQYF. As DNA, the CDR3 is TGTGCCAGCAGCCAGGGACTGAGGGGCTACGAGCAGTACTTC.

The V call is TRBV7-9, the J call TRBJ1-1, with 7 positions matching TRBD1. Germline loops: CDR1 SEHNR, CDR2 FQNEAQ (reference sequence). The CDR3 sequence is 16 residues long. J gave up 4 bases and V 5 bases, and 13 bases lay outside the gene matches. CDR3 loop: CASSPPGMTGTTEAFF. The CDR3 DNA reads TGTGCCAGCAGCCCCCCGGGGATGACAGGGACCACTGAAGCTTTCTTT.

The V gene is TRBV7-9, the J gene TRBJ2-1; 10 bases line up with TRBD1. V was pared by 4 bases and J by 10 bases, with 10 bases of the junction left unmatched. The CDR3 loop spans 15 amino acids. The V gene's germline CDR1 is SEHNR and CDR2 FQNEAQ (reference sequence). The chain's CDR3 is CASSSRDRGRKEQFF. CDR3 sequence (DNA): TGTGCCAGCAGCTCCCGGGACAGGGGCCGAAAGGAGCAGTTCTTC.

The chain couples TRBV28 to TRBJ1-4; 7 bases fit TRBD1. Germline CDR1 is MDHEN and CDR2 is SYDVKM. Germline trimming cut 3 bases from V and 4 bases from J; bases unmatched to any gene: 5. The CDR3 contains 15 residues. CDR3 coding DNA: TGTGCCAGCAGTTTCCAAGGGGGCAATAATGAAAAACTGTTTTTT. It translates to CASSFQGGNNEKLFF.

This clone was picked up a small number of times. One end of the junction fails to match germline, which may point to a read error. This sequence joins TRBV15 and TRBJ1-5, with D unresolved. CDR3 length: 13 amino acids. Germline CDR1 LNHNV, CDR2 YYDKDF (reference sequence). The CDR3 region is CATSGDHADLRHF. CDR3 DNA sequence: TGTGCCACCAGCGGAGATCACGCGGATCTGCGGCATTTT.

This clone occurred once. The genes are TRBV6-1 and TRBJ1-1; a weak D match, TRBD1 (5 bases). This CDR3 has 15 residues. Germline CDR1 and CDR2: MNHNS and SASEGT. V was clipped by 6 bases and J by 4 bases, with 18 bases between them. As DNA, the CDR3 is TGTGCCAGCAGGGGGGTACGGGAGTGGGGCACTGAAGCTTTCTTT. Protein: CASRGVREWGTEAFF.

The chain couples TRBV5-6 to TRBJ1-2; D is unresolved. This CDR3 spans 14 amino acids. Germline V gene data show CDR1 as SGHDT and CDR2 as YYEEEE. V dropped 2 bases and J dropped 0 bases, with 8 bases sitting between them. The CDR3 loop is CASSFPDANYGYTF. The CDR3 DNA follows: TGTGCCAGCAGCTTCCCGGACGCTAACTATGGCTACACCTTC.

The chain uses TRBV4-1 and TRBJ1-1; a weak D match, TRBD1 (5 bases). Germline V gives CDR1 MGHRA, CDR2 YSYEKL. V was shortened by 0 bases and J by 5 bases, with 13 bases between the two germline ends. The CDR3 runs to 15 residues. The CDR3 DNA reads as TGCGCCAGCAGCCAAGATGCTCCGGGGGGGACTGAAGCTTTCTTT. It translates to CASSQDAPGGTEAFF.

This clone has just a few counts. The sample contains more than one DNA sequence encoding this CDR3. In DNA form, the CDR3 reads TGTGCCAGCGGATTCTCCTACGAGCAGTACTTC. It is translated as CASGFSYEQYF. The chain uses TRBV27 and TRBJ2-7, with D uncertain. Trimming left V 8 bases short and J 0 bases short, with 5 bases between. This CDR3 has 11 amino acids. The germline V gene has CDR1 MNHEY and CDR2 SMNVEV (reference sequence).

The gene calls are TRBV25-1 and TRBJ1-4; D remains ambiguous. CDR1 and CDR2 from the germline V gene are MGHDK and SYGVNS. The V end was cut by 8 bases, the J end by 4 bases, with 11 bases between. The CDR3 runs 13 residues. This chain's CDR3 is CASSQAINEKLFF. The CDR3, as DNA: TGTGCCAGCTCCCAGGCGATTAATGAAAAACTGTTTTTT.

The CDR3, as DNA: TGCGCCAGCAGCTCAAGTAGAGCGTACAATGAGCAGTTCTTC. It specifies CASSSSRAYNEQFF. The V and J genes are TRBV4-1 and TRBJ2-1; no clear D. Trimming took off 5 bases at V and 4 bases at J, with 12 bases between the two ends. The germline gives CDR1 MGHRA, CDR2 YSYEKL. This CDR3 is built from 14 residues.

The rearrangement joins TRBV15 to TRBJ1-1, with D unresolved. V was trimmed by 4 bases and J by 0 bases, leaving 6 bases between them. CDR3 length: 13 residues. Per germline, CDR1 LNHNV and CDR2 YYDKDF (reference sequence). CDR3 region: CATSNSMNTEAFF. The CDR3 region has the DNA TGTGCCACCAGCAACAGCATGAACACTGAAGCTTTCTTT.

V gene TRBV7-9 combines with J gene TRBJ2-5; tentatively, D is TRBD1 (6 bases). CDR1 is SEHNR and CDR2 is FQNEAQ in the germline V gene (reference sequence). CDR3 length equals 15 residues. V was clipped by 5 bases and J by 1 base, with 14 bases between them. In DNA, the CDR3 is TGTGCCAGCAGCCCTTCCCAGGGGTCCCAAGAGACCCAGTACTTC. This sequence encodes CASSPSQGSQETQYF.

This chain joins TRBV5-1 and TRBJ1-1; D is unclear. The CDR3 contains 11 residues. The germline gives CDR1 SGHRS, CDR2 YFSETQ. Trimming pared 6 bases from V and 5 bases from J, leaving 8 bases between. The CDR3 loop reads CASTLETEAFF. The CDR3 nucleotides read TGCGCCAGCACTCTAGAAACTGAAGCTTTCTTT.

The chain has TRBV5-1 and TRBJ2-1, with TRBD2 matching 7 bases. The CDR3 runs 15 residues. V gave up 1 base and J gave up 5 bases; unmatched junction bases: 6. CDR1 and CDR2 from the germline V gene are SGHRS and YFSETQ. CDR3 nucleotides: TGCGCCAGCAGCTTGTGGGGAGGGGTCAACAATGAGCAGTTCTTC. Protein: CASSLWGGVNNEQFF.

The CDR3 nucleotides read TGTGCCAGCAAAGAGCGCCTTGGAGTCTACGAGCAGTACTTC. Its protein product is CASKERLGVYEQYF. This chain joins TRBV27 and TRBJ2-7; D gene unclear. From germline, CDR1 is MNHEY and CDR2 SMNVEV (reference sequence). This CDR3 has 14 residues. Trimming removed 7 bases from V and 3 bases from J, with 16 bases in between.

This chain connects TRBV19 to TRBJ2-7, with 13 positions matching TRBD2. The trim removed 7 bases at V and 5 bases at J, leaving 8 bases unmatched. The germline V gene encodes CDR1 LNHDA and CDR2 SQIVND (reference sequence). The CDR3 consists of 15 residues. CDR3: CASTGLAGAMNEQYF. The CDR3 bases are TGTGCCAGTACCGGACTAGCGGGAGCAATGAACGAGCAGTACTTC.

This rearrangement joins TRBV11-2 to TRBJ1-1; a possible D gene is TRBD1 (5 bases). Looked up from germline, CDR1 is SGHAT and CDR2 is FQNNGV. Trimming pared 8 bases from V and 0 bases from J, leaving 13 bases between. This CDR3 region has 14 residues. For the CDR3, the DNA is TGTGCCAGCGTTGACCGGGACTTGAACACTGAAGCTTTCTTT. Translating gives CASVDRDLNTEAFF. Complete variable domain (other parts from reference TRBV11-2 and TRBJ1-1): EAGVAQSPRYKIIEKRQSVAFWCNPISGHATLYWYQQILGQGPKLLIQFQNNGVVDDSQLPKDRFSAERLKGVDSTLKIQPAKLEDSAVYLCASVDRDLNTEAFFGQGTRLTVV.